This TCR beta chain was identified during a study of Graves' ophthalmopathy and Graves' hyperthyroidism. RNA transcripts were the source from which TCR beta CDR3 regions were amplified. An opening RT-PCR round employed HTBI primers and preceded a second-round multiplex PCR. Each CDR3 protein is one row after TCRdb ran MiXCR on the multiplex PCR reads. Of hundreds of thousands of distinct CDR3 sequences listed, roughly 41% were seen once; the top ten hold over 2.5%. Germline V gene data show CDR1 as SQVTM and CDR2 as ANQGSEA. Between the trimmed V and J ends, which lost 4 bases and 8 bases, there was a span of 14 bases. This CDR3 contains 12 residues.

The specimen was peripheral blood. V usage is TRBV29-1 and J usage is TRBJ1-2; possible D gene TRBD1, 6 bases. This TCR came from an adult man with Graves' ophthalmopathy. CDR3 nucleotides: TGCAGCGTTGTGAGGGGGAATTTCGGCTACACCTTC. It codes for CSVVRGNFGYTF.